These T cell receptor beta chains were read from a single sample in a study of Ad26.COV2.S vaccination and SARS-CoV-2 variants. TCRdb's table, derived via immunoSEQ multiplex PCR, lists solely in-frame clones and lacks some. The top ten clones hold around 3.5% of a sample with roughly 380,000 clones, around 87% of them seen once. The sample here was peripheral blood, taken in a trial of Ad26.COV2.S vaccine versus placebo. The receptors shown here come from a person aged 18-60 years who received the Ad26.COV2.S COVID-19 vaccine or a placebo. Each CDR3 is given with its conserved first and last residue. Fields, in order: D gene, V gene, clone size, J gene, CDR3 protein, CDR3 DNA. A D gene is named only where the DNA matches it firmly. Size is omitted from some rows. Given values are once, few, many or a class for expanded clones.

TRBD2	TRBV7-9	.	TRBJ2-3	CASSLANTAGGLWDTQYF	TGTGCCAGCAGCTTAGCGAACACAGCGGGGGGCCTGTGGGATACGCAGTATTTT
TRBD1	TRBV7-3	.	TRBJ2-5	CASSSAGTGGFWETQYF	TGTGCCAGCAGCTCTGCCGGGACAGGGGGCTTTTGGGAGACCCAGTACTTC
.	TRBV18	few	TRBJ1-3	CASSNKAGNTIYF	TGTGCCAGCTCAAACAAGGCTGGAAACACCATATATTTT
.	TRBV4-2	.	TRBJ2-7	CASSQVLEGVYVTYEQYF	TGTGCCAGCAGCCAAGTTTTAGAAGGGGTCTATGTGACTTACGAGCAGTACTTC
TRBD1	TRBV5-1	.	TRBJ1-6	CASRQDRGGNSPLHF	TGCGCCAGCAGGCAGGACAGGGGTGGAAATTCACCCCTCCACTTT
.	TRBV11-2	few	TRBJ2-7	CASSLGQGWQGEQYF	TGTGCCAGCAGCTTAGGGCAAGGTTGGCAAGGCGAGCAGTACTTC
.	TRBV6-1	.	TRBJ1-3	CASSGYGTGGPGNTIYF	TGTGCCAGCAGTGGGTATGGGACTGGCGGTCCTGGAAACACCATATATTTT
TRBD1	TRBV5-4	.	TRBJ1-5	CASSLGTAPNQPQHF	TGTGCCAGCAGCCTGGGGACAGCTCCCAATCAGCCCCAGCATTTT
.	TRBV19	.	TRBJ1-1	CASSISRSYTEAFF	TGTGCCAGTAGTATTTCCCGGTCGTACACTGAAGCTTTCTTT
TRBD1	TRBV7-2	.	TRBJ2-1	CASSPSRDRATTYNEQFF	TGTGCCAGCAGCCCCTCCCGGGACAGGGCGACCACTTACAATGAGCAGTTCTTC
.	TRBV7-6	.	TRBJ2-3	CASSLASTQGTDTQYF	TGTGCCAGCAGCTTAGCTAGTACCCAGGGGACAGATACGCAGTATTTT
.	TRBV19	.	TRBJ2-2	CASSIEGLYTGELFF	TGTGCCAGTAGTATAGAGGGACTCTACACCGGGGAGCTGTTTTTT
.	TRBV5-6	.	TRBJ2-7	CASSLSTGLSYEQYF	TGTGCCAGCAGCTTGAGCACAGGTCTCTCCTACGAGCAGTACTTC
.	TRBV7-9	.	TRBJ1-2	CASSLIRITRDTYGYTF	TGTGCCAGCAGCTTAATCCGTATTACCCGGGACACCTATGGCTACACCTTC
.	TRBV19	few	TRBJ1-1	CASSIQGPNTEAFF	TGTGCCAGTAGTATTCAGGGCCCGAACACTGAAGCTTTCTTT
TRBD2	TRBV6-5	.	TRBJ2-3	CASSYSSGVSTDTQYF	TGTGCCAGCAGTTATTCTAGCGGGGTGTCCACAGATACGCAGTATTTT
.	TRBV6-2/TRBV6-3	.	TRBJ2-1	CASSTTGLGYDEQFF	TGTGCCAGCAGCACTACAGGGTTGGGTTACGATGAGCAGTTCTTC
.	TRBV5-1	.	TRBJ1-3	CASSLGRGGRSGNTIYF	TGCGCCAGCAGCTTGGGGCGAGGGGGTAGGTCTGGAAACACCATATATTTT
TRBD1	TRBV6-2/TRBV6-3	.	TRBJ1-2	CASSYRDRGRDGYTF	TGTGCCAGCAGTTACAGGGACAGGGGGCGCGATGGCTACACCTTC
TRBD2	TRBV6-5	once	TRBJ2-1	CASSYSTSGGHNEQFF	TGTGCCAGCAGTTACTCGACCAGCGGGGGGCACAATGAGCAGTTCTTC
.	TRBV27	.	TRBJ2-1	CASSLSGGYNEQFF	TGTGCCAGCAGTTTATCCGGCGGCTACAATGAGCAGTTCTTC
.	TRBV7-9	.	TRBJ2-3	CASSFVDVTDTQYF	TGTGCCAGCAGCTTTGTGGATGTCACAGATACGCAGTATTTT
.	TRBV10-3	.	TRBJ1-2	CAMTPVIRDKRYYTF	TGTGCCATGACCCCCGTAATCCGGGACAAACGATACTACACCTTC
TRBD1	TRBV5-8	.	TRBJ1-2	CASSLRGQGTYGYTF	TGTGCCAGCAGCTTGCGGGGACAGGGGACCTATGGCTACACCTTC
.	TRBV19	once	TRBJ1-5	CASSIHMSNQPQHF	TGTGCCAGTAGTATTCACATGAGCAATCAGCCCCAGCATTTT
TRBD2	TRBV14	.	TRBJ2-3	CASSQVGGLAGATDTQYF	TGTGCCAGCAGCCAAGTTGGGGGACTAGCGGGGGCAACAGATACGCAGTATTTT
.	TRBV12-3/TRBV12-4	.	TRBJ2-5	CASSLRHQETQYF	TGTGCCAGCAGTTTAAGACACCAAGAGACCCAGTACTTC
.	TRBV5-1	.	TRBJ1-1	CASRVGRMNTEAFF	TGCGCCAGCAGGGTAGGGCGGATGAACACTGAAGCTTTCTTT
.	TRBV5-4	once	TRBJ1-3	CASSPTPRGVGNTIYF	TGTGCCAGCAGCCCAACCCCAAGGGGGGTAGGAAACACCATATATTTT
TRBD1	TRBV4-1	.	TRBJ2-7	CASSHGTAYEQYF	TGCGCCAGCAGCCACGGGACAGCCTACGAGCAGTACTTC